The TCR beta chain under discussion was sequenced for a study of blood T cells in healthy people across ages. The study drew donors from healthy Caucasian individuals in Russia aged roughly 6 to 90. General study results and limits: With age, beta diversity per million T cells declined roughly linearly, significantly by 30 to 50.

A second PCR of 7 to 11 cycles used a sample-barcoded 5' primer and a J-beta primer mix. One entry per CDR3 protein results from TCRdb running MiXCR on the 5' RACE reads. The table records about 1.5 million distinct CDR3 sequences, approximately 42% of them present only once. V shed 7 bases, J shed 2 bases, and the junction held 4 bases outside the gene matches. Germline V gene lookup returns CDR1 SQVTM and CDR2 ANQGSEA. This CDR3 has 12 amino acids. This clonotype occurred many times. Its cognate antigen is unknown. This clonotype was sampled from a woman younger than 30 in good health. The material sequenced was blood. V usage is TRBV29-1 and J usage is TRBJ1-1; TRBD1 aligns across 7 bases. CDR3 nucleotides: TGCAGCGGACAGGGCGGTAACACTGAAGCTTTCTTT. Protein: CSGQGGNTEAFF.